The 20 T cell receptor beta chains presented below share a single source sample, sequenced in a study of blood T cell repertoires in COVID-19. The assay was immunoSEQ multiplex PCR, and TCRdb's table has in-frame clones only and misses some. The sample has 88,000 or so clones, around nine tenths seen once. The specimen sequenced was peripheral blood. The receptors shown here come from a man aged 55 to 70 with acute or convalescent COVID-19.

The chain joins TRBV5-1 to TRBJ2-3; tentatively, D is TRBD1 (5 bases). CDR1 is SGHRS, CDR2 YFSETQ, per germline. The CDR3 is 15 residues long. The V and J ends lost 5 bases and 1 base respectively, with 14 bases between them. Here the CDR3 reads CASSFQGRGTDTQYF. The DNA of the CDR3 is TGCGCCAGCAGTTTTCAGGGCCGGGGCACAGATACGCAGTATTTT.

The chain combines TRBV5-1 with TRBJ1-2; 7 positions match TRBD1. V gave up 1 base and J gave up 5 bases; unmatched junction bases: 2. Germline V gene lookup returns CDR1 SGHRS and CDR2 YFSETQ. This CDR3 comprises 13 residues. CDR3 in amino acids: CASSLQGEYGYTF. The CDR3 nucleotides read TGCGCCAGCAGCTTGCAGGGGGAGTATGGCTACACCTTC.

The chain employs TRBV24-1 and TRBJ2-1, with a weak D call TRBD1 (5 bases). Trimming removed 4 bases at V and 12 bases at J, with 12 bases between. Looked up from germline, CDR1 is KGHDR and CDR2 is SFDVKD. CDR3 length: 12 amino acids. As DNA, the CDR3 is TGTGCCACCAGTGACCCCCTAGGGGCGCAGTTCTTC. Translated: CATSDPLGAQFF.

The CDR3 region has the DNA TGTGCCAGCAGCTTGGGGAGCGTGAACACTGAAGCTTTCTTT. Amino acid sequence: CASSLGSVNTEAFF. The rearrangement links TRBV11-3 to TRBJ1-1; D is unclear. Deletions cut 3 bases from V and 0 bases from J, with 8 bases between. Germline CDR1 reads SGHNT; CDR2 reads YENEEA. The CDR3 runs 14 residues.

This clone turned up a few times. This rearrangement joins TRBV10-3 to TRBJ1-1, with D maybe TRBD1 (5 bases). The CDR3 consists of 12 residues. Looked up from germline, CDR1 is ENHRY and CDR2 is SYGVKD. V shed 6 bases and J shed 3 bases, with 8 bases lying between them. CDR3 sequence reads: CAISTGHTEAFF. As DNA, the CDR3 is TGTGCCATCAGCACAGGACACACTGAAGCTTTCTTT.

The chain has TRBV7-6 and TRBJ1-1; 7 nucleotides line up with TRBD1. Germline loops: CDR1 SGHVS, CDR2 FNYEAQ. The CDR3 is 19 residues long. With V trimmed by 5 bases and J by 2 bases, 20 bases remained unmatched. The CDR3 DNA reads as TGTGCCAGCAGCATGCTTCCCGGGACAGCCCGGGGGATTAACACTGAAGCTTTCTTT. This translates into CASSMLPGTARGINTEAFF.

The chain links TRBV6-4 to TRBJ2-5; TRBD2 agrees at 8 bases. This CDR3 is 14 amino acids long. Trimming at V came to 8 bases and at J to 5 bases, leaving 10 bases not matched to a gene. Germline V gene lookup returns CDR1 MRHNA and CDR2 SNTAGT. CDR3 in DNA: TGTGCCAGCTTTAACGCGGGGGGCCGCGAGACCCAGTACTTC. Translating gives CASFNAGGRETQYF.

The CDR3: CASSEARTGVNTGELFF. DNA for the CDR3: TGTGCCAGCAGTGAAGCCCGGACAGGGGTAAACACCGGGGAGCTGTTTTTT. The rearrangement links TRBV25-1 to TRBJ2-2, with 9 bases fitting TRBD1. With V trimmed by 2 bases and J by 2 bases, 6 bases remained unmatched. CDR1 and CDR2 from the germline V gene are MGHDK and SYGVNS. This CDR3 spans 17 amino acids.

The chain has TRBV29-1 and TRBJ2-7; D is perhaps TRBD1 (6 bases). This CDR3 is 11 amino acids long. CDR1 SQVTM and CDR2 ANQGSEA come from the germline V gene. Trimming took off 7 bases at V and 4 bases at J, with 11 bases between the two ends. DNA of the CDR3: TGCAGCGCCGGGGACACGTACGAGCAGTACTTC. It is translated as CSAGDTYEQYF.

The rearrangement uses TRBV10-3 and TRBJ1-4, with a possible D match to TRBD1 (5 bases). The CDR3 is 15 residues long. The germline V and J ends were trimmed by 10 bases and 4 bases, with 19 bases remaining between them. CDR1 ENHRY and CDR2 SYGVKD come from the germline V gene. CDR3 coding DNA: TGTGCCACGGCGGCTCTGGGGGGGGGTAATGAAAAACTGTTTTTT. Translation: CATAALGGGNEKLFF.

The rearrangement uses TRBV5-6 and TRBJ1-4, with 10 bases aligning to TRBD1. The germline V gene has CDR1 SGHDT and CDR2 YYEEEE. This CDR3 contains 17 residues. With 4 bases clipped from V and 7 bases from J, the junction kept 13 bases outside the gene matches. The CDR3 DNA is TGTGCCAGCAGCCTCATACCGGGACAGGGGAAGGGTGAAAAACTGTTTTTT. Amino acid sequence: CASSLIPGQGKGEKLFF.

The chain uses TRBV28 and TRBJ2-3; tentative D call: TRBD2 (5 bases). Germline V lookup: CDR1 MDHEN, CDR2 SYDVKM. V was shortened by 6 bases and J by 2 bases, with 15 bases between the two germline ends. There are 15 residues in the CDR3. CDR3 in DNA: TGTGCCAGCAGCCCGGTAAGGGAGTACACAGATACGCAGTATTTT. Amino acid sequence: CASSPVREYTDTQYF.

CDR3 bases: TGCGCCAGCAGCTTGTCCAGCGGGGGGGCCGATGAGCAGTTCTTC. Amino acids: CASSLSSGGADEQFF. This rearrangement joins TRBV5-1 to TRBJ2-1; TRBD2 aligns across 10 bases. Germline-derived CDR1 and CDR2 are SGHRS and YFSETQ. Trimming cost V 1 base and J 8 bases; bases outside gene matches: 6. There are 15 residues in the CDR3.

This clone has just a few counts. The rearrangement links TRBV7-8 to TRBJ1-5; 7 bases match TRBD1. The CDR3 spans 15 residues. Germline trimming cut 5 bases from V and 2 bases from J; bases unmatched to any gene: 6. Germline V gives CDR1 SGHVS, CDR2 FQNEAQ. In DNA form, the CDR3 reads TGTGCCAGCAGCCCGACAGGGTTCGGCAATCAGCCCCAGCATTTT. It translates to CASSPTGFGNQPQHF. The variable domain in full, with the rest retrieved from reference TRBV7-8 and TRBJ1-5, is GAGVSQSPRYKVAKRGQDVALRCDPISGHVSLFWYQQALGQGPEFLTYFQNEAQLDKSGLPSDRFFAERPEGSVSTLKIQRTQQEDSAVYLCASSPTGFGNQPQHFGDGTRLSIL.

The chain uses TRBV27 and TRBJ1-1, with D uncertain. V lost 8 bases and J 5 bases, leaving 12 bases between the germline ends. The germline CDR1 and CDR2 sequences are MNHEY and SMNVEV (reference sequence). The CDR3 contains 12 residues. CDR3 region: CASSFTGTEAFF. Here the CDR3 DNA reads TGTGCCAGCTCCTTTACGGGGACTGAAGCTTTCTTT.

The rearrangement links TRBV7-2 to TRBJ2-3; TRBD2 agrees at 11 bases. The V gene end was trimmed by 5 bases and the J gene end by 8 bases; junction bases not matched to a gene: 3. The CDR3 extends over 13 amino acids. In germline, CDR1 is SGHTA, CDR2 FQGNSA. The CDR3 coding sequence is TGTGCCAGCAGCCCTAGCGGGGGGATTACGCAGTATTTT. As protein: CASSPSGGITQYF.

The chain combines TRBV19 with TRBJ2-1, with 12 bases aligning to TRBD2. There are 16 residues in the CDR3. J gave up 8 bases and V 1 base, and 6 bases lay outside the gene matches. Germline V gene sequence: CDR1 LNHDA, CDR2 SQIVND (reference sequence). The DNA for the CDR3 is TGTGCCAGTAGTATAGGACTAGCGGGGGCCTTGTATGAGCAGTTCTTC. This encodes CASSIGLAGALYEQFF.

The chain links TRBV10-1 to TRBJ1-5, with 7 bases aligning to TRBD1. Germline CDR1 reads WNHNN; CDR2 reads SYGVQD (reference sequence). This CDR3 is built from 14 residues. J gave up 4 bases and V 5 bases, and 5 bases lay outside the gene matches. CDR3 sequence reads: CASSRQGDNQPQHF. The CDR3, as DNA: TGCGCCAGCAGTAGACAGGGAGATAATCAGCCCCAGCATTTT.

The CDR3 loop is CASSSRGFWLGDINEKLFF. The CDR3 nucleotides are TGTGCCAGCAGCTCAAGGGGGTTTTGGCTCGGGGATATCAATGAAAAACTGTTTTTT. V gene TRBV7-9 combines with J gene TRBJ1-4; TRBD1 is a possible D gene (6 bases). V lost 4 bases and J lost 5, with 26 bases in between. This CDR3 contains 19 residues. Germline V gives CDR1 SEHNR, CDR2 FQNEAQ (reference sequence).

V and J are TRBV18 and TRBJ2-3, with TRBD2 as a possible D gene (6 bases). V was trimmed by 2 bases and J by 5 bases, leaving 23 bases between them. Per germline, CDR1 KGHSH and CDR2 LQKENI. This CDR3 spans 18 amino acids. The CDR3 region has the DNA TGTGCCAGCTCACCAAAATTCCCAGGAGGGCTAGGAGGAGATACGCAGTATTTT. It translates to CASSPKFPGGLGGDTQYF.